This T cell receptor beta chain was identified in a study of T cell responses to AZD1222 COVID-19 vaccine. Study findings and constraints: The study sampled repertoires only after the peak T cell response. Seropositivity was recorded at baseline in only 6 or 7 AZD1222 recipients. The sample set comprised mostly white British donors with more females, and clonal diversity was possibly underestimated. Following two doses of AZD1222, Spike-specific TCR breadth and depth rose.

Generated by immunoSEQ multiplex PCR, the TCRdb table keeps only in-frame clones and is missing some. Counted here are roughly 120,000 clones, around 89% occurring once; the ten biggest clones make up around 7.1%. Concerning this clone: Its antigen is unknown.

This CDR3 comprises 14 residues. Germline trimming cut 3 bases from V and 5 bases from J; bases unmatched to any gene: 5. Looked up from germline, CDR1 is KGHSH and CDR2 is LQKENI. The origin of this receptor is an adult who received the AZD1222 COVID-19 vaccine. The chain is built from TRBV18 and TRBJ2-5; TRBD1 agrees at 8 bases. The material was peripheral blood, obtained 28 days after the second AZD1222 dose. CDR3 coding DNA: TGTGCCAGCTCACCCGGGACAGGTTCGGAGACCCAGTACTTC. Residues: CASSPGTGSETQYF. The full variable domain, completed using reference TRBV18 and TRBJ2-5, is NAGVMQNPRHLVRRRGQEARLRCSPMKGHSHVYWYRQLPEEGLKFMVYLQKENIIDESGMPKERFSAEFPKEGPSILRIQQVVRGDSAAYFCASSPGTGSETQYFGPGTRLLVL.